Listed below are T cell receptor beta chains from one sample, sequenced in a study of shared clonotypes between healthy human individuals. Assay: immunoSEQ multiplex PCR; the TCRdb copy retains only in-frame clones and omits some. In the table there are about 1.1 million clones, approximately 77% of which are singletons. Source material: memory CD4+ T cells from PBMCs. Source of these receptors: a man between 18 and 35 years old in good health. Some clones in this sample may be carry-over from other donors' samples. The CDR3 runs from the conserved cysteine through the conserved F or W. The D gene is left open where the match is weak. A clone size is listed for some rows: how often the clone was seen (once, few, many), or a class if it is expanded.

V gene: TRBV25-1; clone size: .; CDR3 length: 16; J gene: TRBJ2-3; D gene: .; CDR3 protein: CASSEARQFGTDTQYF; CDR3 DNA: TGTGCCAGCAGTGAAGCGCGACAATTCGGCACAGATACGCAGTATTTT
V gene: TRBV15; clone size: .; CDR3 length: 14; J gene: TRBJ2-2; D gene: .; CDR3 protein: CATSRGKESGELFF; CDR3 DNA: TGTGCCACCAGCAGAGGAAAGGAGAGCGGGGAGCTGTTTTTT
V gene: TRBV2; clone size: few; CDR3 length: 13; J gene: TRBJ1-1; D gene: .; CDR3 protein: CASTNSGDTEAFF; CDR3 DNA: TGTGCCAGCACCAATTCGGGGGACACTGAAGCTTTCTTT
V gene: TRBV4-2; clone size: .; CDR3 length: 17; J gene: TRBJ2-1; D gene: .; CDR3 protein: CASSQDGSASYTNEQFF; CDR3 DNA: TGTGCCAGCAGCCAAGATGGTTCGGCTAGCTATACCAATGAGCAGTTCTTC
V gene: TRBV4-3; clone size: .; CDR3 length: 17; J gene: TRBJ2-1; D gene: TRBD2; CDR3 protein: CASSPRLATNSYNEQFF; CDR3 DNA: TGCGCCAGCAGCCCGCGACTAGCGACCAACTCCTACAATGAGCAGTTCTTC
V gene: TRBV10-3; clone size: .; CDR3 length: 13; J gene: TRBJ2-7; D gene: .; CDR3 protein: CANCGTETYEQYF; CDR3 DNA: TGTGCCAACTGCGGGACCGAAACCTACGAGCAGTACTTC
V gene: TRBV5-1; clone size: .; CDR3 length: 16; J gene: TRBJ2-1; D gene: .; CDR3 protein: CASSLALTAIYNEQFF; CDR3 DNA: TGCGCCAGCAGCTTGGCCCTAACAGCAATCTACAATGAGCAGTTCTTC
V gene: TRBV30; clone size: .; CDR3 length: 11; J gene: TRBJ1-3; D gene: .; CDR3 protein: CAWISGNTIYF; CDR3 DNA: TGTGCCTGGATATCTGGAAACACCATATATTTT
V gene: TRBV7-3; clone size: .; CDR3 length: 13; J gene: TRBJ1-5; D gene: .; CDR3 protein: CASSLRDGQPQHF; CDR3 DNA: TGTGCCAGCAGCTTACGAGATGGTCAGCCCCAGCATTTT
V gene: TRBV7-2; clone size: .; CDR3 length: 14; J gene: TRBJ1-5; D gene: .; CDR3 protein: CASSKTPGNQPQHF; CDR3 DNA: TGTGCCAGCAGCAAGACACCAGGCAATCAGCCCCAGCATTTT
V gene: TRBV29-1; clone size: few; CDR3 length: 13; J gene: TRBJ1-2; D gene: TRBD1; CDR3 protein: CSVERDRPRGYTF; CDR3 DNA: TGCAGCGTTGAGAGGGACAGGCCTAGAGGCTACACCTTC
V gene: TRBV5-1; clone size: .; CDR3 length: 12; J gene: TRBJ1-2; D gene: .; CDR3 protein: CASSSGWDGYTF; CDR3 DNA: TGCGCCAGCAGCTCCGGGTGGGATGGCTACACCTTC
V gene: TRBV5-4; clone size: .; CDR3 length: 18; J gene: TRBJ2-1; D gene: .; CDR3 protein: CASSFRQGGGSSYNEQFF; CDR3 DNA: TGTGCCAGCAGCTTTAGACAGGGAGGGGGGAGCTCCTACAATGAGCAGTTCTTC
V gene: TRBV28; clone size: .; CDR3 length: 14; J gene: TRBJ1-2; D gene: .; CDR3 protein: CASSSEQGWKGYTF; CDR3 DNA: TGTGCCAGCAGTTCAGAACAGGGATGGAAAGGCTACACCTTC
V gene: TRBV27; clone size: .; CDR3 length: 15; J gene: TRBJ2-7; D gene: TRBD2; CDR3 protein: CASSPRLAGGYEQYF; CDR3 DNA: TGTGCCAGCAGTCCCCGACTAGCGGGAGGGTACGAGCAGTACTTC
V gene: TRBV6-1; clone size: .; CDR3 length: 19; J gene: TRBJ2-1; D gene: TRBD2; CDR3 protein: CASSGGLAGGRIGYNEQFF; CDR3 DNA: TGTGCCAGCAGTGGGGGACTAGCGGGAGGAAGGATTGGGTACAATGAGCAGTTCTTC
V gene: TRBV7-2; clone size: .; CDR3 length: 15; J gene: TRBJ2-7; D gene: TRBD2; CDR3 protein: CASSLSGTSGTEQYF; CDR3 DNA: TGTGCCAGCAGCTTGTCCGGGACTAGCGGGACCGAGCAGTACTTC
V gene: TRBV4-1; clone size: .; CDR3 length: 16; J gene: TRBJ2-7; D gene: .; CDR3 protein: CASSRQAALTPYEQYF; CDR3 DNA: TGCGCCAGCAGCCGCCAGGCCGCCCTAACTCCCTACGAGCAGTACTTC
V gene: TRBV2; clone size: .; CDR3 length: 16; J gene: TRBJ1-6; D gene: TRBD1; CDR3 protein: CASSEMGQAGNSPLHF; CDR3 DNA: TGTGCCAGCAGTGAGATGGGACAGGCGGGTAATTCACCCCTCCACTTT
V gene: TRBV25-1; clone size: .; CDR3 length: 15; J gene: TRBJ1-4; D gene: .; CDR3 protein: CASSGLQRQREKLFF; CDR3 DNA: TGTGCCAGCAGTGGCCTCCAGCGGCAAAGAGAAAAACTGTTTTTT
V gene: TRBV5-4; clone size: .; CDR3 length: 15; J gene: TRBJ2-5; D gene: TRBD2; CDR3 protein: CASRPGGDRQETQYF; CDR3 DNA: TGTGCCAGCAGGCCGGGGGGAGACCGCCAAGAGACCCAGTACTTC
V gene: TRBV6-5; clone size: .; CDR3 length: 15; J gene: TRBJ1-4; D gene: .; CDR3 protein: CASSLTGPTNEKLFF; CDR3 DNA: TGTGCCAGCAGCCTAACAGGACCAACTAATGAAAAACTGTTTTTT
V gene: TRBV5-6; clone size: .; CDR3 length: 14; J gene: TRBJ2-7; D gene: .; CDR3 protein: CASSLGLEPWEQYF; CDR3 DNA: TGTGCCAGCAGCTTGGGACTGGAACCGTGGGAGCAGTACTTC
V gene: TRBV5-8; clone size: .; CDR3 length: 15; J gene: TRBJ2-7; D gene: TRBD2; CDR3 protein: CASSSPWTSENEQYF; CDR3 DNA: TGTGCCAGCAGCTCGCCCTGGACTAGTGAGAACGAGCAGTACTTC
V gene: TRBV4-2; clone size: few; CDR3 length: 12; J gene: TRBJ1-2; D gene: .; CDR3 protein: CASSQGEYGYTF; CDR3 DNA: TGTGCCAGCAGCCAAGGGGAATATGGCTACACCTTC
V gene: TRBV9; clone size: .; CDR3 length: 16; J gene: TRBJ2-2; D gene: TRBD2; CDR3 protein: CASSATSGSYTGELFF; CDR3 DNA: TGTGCCAGCAGCGCAACTAGCGGGAGTTACACCGGGGAGCTGTTTTTT